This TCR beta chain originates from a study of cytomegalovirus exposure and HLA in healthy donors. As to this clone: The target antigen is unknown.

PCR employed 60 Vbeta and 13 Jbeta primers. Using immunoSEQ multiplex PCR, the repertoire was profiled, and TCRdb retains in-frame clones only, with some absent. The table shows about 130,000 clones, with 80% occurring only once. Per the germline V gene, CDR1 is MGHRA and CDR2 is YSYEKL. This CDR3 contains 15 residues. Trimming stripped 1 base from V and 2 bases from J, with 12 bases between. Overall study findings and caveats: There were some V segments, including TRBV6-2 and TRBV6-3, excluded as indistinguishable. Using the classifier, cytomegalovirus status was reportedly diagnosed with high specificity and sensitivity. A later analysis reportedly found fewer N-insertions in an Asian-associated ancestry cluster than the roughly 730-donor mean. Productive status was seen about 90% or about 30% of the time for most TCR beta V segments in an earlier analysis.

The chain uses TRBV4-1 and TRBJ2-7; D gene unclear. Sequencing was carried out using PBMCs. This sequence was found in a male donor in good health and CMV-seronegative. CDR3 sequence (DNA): TGCGCCAGCAGCCAAGCGCATGAGTTCGCCTACGAGCAGTACTTC. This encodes CASSQAHEFAYEQYF.